The present T cell receptor beta chain was sequenced within a study of metastatic and nonmetastatic thyroid tumors. Study in general: Malignant thyroid and benign thyroid patients provided blood and tumor or nodule tissue whose repertoires were compared. Study-level findings and limits: Malignant tumors reportedly showed significantly higher TCR beta diversity than benign nodules in both blood and tumor.

Comments on this clone: The antigen remains unidentified. The junction and the germline gene differ at one end; a read error may be behind it.

Under the authors' procedure: Clinicopathological groups supplied CDR3 differences that were used to build a distant-metastasis classifier for papillary thyroid cancer. TCRdb redid the clone calls on the PCR reads using MiXCR. The authors' filters were not applied to this entry. The sample lists roughly 15,000 clones, roughly 33% occurring once. There were no patients who had received any treatment before thyroid surgery. This CDR3 has 11 amino acids. Germline loops: CDR1 DFQATT, CDR2 SNEGSKA (reference sequence). The sequence derives from a female donor with papillary thyroid cancer or a benign thyroid nodule (not recorded which). Some clones in this sample may be carry-over from other donors' samples. V gene TRBV20-1 combines with J gene TRBJ2-1; 7 bases fit TRBD1. Input material: tumor tissue. For the CDR3, the DNA is TGCAGTGCTAGGGCGACAGGGCCTTCAGTCTTC. Amino acid sequence: CSARATGPSVF.